This T cell receptor (beta chain) appears in the sequencing data of a study of OX40 agonist ivuxolimab in advanced cancers. Across the study: Eligibility rules accepted prior anti-PD-1, anti-PD-L1 or anti-CTLA-4 therapy, and around 38% had some.

With respect to this clone: The antigen is undetermined.

The study, taken as a whole, reports: At 0.1 to 3.0 mg/kg, CD4+ and CD8+ blood T cells expanded clonally by week 6. Expanded peripheral T cell antigen specificity was not determined. There were, on average, more expanded clones in CD8+ T cells than in CD4+.

This CDR3 is 17 amino acids long. From germline, CDR1 is SGHRS and CDR2 YFSETQ. Unmatched junction bases numbered 11, after V lost 6 bases and J lost 5 bases. Produced via immunoSEQ multiplex PCR; TCRdb's table is partial and in-frame only. The table records about 38,000 clones, about three quarters of them present only once. The V call is TRBV5-1, the J call TRBJ2-5; 15 bases map to TRBD2. Sequenced material: CD4+ or CD8+ T cells sorted from blood, taken in a trial of the OX40 agonist ivuxolimab. The sequence derives from an adult with an advanced solid tumor such as melanoma, head and neck, liver or kidney cancer. Written as DNA, the CDR3 is TGCGCCAGCACCGCGTGGACTAGCGGGAGGGCCGGGGAGACCCAGTACTTC. This sequence encodes CASTAWTSGRAGETQYF. The full variable domain, in which reference TRBV5-1 and TRBJ2-5 provide the parts outside the CDR3, is KAGVTQTPRYLIKTRGQQVTLSCSPISGHRSVSWYQQTPGQGLQFLFEYFSETQRNKGNFPGRFSGRQFSNSRSEMNVSTLELGDSALYLCASTAWTSGRAGETQYFGPGTRLLVL.